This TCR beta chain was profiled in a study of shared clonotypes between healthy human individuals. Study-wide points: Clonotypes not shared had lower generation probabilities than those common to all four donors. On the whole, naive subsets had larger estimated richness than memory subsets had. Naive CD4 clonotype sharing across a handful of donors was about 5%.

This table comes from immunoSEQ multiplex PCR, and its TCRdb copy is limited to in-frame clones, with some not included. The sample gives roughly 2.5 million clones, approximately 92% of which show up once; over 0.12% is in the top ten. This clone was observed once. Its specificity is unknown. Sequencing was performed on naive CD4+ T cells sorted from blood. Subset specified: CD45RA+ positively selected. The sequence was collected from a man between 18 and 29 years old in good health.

CDR3 bases: TGTGCCAGCAGCTTTTCAGGGGACCGTGTAAAACTGTTTTTT. It is translated as CASSFSGDRVKLFF. V gene TRBV5-8 combines with J gene TRBJ1-4; maybe TRBD1 (6 bases). Germline V CDR1 and CDR2: SGHTS, YDEGEE. This CDR3 is built from 14 residues. The V and J ends lost 2 bases and 10 bases respectively, with 15 bases between them.